This T cell receptor beta chain was identified during a study of response to subunit inactivated influenza vaccine. This clonotype came up a few times. Its antigen is unknown. CDR1 and CDR2 (germline): SQVTM, ANQGSEA. The V end was cut by 2 bases, the J end by 2 bases, with 7 bases between. The length of the CDR3 is 12 residues. One entry per CDR3 protein results from TCRdb running MiXCR on the RT-PCR reads. This sample has approximately 700,000 distinct CDR3 sequences, with over 11% found just once. Study findings and constraints: After each seasonal influenza vaccination, few new T cells are recruited, the authors suggested.

The sequence was obtained from a man aged 50 to 59 who received an inactivated influenza vaccine. This rearrangement joins TRBV29-1 to TRBJ2-7; D is ambiguous. The source was PBMCs from blood, collected around 14 days before vaccination. CDR3 in amino acids: CSVESSAYEQYF. In DNA form, the CDR3 reads TGCAGCGTTGAAAGTTCGGCCTACGAGCAGTACTTC.